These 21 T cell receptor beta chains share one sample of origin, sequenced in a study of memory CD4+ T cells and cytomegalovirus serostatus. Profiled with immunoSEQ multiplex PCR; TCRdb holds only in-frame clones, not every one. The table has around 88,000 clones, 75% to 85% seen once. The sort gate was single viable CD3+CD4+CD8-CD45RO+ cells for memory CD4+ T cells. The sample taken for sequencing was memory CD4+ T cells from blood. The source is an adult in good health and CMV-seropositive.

CDR3 sequence (DNA): TGTGCCGGTCGGTGGAGGGGCGGGTTTTACTCTGGGGCCAACGTCCTGACTTTC. This codes for CAGRWRGGFYSGANVLTF. This chain joins TRBV30 and TRBJ2-6; D might be TRBD2 (6 bases). CDR1 and CDR2 (germline): GTSNPN, SVGIG (reference sequence). The V gene lost 8 bases and the J gene lost 0 bases, with 23 bases spanning the gap. CDR3 length equals 18 residues.

CDR3 residues: CASSNWGADEQFF. CDR3 nucleotides: TGTGCCAGCAGCAACTGGGGGGCCGATGAGCAGTTCTTC. The chain combines TRBV6-5 with TRBJ2-1; D tentatively reads TRBD1 or TRBD2 (6 bases each). Germline assignment: CDR1 MNHEY and CDR2 SVGAGI. This CDR3 is 13 amino acids long. V was trimmed by 6 bases and J by 8 bases, leaving 14 bases between them.

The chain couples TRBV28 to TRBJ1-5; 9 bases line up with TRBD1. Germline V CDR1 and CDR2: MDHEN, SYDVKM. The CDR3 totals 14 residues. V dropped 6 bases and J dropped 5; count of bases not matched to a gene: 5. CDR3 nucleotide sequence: TGTGCCAGCAGCCCCGGGACAGGGCATCAGCCCCAGCATTTT. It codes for CASSPGTGHQPQHF.

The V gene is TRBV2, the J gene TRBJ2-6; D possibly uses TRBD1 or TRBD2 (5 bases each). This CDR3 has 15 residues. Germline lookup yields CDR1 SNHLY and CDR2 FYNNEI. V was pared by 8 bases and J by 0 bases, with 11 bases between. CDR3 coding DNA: TGTGCCAGCCGGGACGCGAGCTCTGGGGCCAACGTCCTGACTTTC. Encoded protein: CASRDASSGANVLTF.

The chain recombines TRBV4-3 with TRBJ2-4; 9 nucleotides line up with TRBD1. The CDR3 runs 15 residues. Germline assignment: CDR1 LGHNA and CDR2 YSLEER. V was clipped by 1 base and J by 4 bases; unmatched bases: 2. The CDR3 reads CASSQVGTGKNIQYF. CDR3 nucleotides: TGCGCCAGCAGCCAAGTGGGGACAGGGAAAAACATTCAGTACTTC.

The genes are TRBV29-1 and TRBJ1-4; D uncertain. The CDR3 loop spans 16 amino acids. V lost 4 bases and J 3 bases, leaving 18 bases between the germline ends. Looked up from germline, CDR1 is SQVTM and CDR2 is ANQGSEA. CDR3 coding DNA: TGCAGCGTTGCCGGGGAGGTTGCTGCGGCTAATGAAAAACTGTTTTTT. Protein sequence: CSVAGEVAAANEKLFF.

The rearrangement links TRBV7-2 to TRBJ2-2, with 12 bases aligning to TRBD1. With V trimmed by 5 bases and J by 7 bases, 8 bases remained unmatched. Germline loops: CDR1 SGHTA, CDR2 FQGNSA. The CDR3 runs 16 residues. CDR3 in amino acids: CASSRTGTGGFGELFF. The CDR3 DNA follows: TGTGCCAGCAGCCGAACCGGGACAGGGGGCTTCGGGGAGCTGTTTTTT. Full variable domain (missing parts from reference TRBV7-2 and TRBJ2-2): GAGVSQSPSNKVTEKGKDVELRCDPISGHTALYWYRQSLGQGLEFLIYFQGNSAPDKSGLPSDRFSAERTGGSVSTLTIQRTQQEDSAVYLCASSRTGTGGFGELFFGEGSRLTVL.

The CDR3 spells CASRPNIMNTEAFF. CDR3 bases: TGTGCCAGCAGGCCAAATATTATGAACACTGAAGCTTTCTTT. The gene calls are TRBV28 and TRBJ1-1; D uncertain. This CDR3 is 14 amino acids long. Germline CDR1 and CDR2: MDHEN and SYDVKM. V shed 6 bases and J shed 0 bases, with 11 bases lying between them.

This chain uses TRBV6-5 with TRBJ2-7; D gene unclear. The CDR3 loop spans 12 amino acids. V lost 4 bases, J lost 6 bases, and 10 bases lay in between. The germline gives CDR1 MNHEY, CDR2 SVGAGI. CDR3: CASSFCVPEQYF. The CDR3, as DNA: TGTGCCAGCAGTTTTTGCGTCCCCGAGCAGTACTTC.

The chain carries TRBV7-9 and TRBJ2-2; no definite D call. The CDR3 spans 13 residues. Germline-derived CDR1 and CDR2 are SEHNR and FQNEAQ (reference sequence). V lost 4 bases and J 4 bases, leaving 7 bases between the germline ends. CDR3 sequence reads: CASSSDGTGELFF. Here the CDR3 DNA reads TGTGCCAGCAGCTCTGATGGCACCGGGGAGCTGTTTTTT.

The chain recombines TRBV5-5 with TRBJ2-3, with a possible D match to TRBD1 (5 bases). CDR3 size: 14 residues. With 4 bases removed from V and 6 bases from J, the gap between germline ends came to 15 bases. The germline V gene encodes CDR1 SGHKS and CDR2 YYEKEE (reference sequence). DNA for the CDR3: TGTGCCAGCAGCCGCCCAGGGTGGTCTGATACGCAGTATTTT. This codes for CASSRPGWSDTQYF.

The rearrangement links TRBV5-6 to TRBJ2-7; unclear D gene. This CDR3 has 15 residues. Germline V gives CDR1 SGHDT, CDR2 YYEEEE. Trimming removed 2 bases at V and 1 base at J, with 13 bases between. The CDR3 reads CASSLLGRRSYEQYF. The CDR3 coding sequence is TGTGCCAGCAGCTTACTTGGACGGAGATCCTACGAGCAGTACTTC.

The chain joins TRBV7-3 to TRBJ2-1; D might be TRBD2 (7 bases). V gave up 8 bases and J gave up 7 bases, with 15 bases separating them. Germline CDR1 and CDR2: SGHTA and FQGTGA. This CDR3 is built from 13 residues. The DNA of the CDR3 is TGTGCCAGCGGGGGGGCTAGCGGAAATGAGCAGTTCTTC. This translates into CASGGASGNEQFF.

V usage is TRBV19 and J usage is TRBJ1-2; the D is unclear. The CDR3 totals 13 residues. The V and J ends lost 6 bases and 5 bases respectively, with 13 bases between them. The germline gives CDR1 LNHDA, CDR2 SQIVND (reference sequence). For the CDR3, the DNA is TGTGCCAGTAGGATGGGGAACAAGTATGGCTACACCTTC. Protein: CASRMGNKYGYTF. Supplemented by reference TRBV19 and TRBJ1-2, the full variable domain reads DGGITQSPKYLFRKEGQNVTLSCEQNLNHDAMYWYRQDPGQGLRLIYYSQIVNDFQKGDIAEGYSVSREKKESFPLTVTSAQKNPTAFYLCASRMGNKYGYTFGSGTRLTVV.

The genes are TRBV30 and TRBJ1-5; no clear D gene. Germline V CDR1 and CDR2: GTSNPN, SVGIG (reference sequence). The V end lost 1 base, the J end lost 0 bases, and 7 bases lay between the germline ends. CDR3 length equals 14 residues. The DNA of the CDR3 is TGTGCCTGGAGTGGAGTTAATAGCAATCAGCCCCAGCATTTT. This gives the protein CAWSGVNSNQPQHF.

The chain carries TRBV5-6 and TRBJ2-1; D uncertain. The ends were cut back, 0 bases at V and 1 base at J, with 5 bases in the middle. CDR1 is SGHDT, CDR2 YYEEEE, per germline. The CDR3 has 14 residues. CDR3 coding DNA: TGTGCCAGCAGCTTGGGTTTATCCTACAATGAGCAGTTCTTC. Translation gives CASSLGLSYNEQFF.

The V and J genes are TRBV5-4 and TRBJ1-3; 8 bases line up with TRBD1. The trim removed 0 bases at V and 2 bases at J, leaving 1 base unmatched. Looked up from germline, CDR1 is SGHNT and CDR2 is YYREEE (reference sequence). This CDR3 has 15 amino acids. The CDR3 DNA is TGTGCCAGCAGCTTGGGGACAGGGACTGGAAACACCATATATTTT. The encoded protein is CASSLGTGTGNTIYF.

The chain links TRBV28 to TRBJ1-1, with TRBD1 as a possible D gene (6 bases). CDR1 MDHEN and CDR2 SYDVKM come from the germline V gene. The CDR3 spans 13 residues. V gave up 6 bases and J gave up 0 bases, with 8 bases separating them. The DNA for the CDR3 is TGTGCCAGCAGATGGGGGCTGAACACTGAAGCTTTCTTT. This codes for CASRWGLNTEAFF.

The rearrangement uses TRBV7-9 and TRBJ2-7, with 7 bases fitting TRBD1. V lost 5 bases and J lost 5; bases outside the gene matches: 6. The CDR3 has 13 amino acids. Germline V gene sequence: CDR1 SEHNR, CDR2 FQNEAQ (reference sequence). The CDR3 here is CASSIRQGNEQYF. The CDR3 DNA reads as TGTGCCAGCAGCATAAGACAGGGAAACGAGCAGTACTTC.

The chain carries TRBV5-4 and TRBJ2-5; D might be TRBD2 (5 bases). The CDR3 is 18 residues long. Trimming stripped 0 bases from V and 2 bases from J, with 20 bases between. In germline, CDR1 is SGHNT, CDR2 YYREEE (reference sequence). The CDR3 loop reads CASSLGGRAGARQETQYF. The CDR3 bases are TGTGCCAGCAGCTTGGGAGGGCGGGCAGGAGCCCGACAAGAGACCCAGTACTTC.

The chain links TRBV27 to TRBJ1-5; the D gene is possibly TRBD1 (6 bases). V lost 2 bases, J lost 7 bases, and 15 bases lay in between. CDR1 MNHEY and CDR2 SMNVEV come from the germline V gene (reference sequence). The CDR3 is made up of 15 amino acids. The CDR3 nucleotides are TGTGCCAGCAGTTTAGAGGGACGGGGGCGGCAGCCCCAGCATTTT. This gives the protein CASSLEGRGRQPQHF.